This TCR beta chain is drawn from a study of beta chain features in type 1 diabetes. The J segment lost 3 bases and the V segment lost 1 base, leaving 8 bases of the junction unmatched. The CDR3 is 17 residues long. Germline CDR1 reads MNHEY; CDR2 reads SMNVEV (reference sequence). CD4+ cells of the naive, central memory, regulatory and stem cell-like memory types were sorted via CD45RO/CCR7/CD25/CD127/CD95/CD27. The entirety of the isolated RNA underwent reverse transcription, so expressed TCRB transcripts were sequenced. The table came from immunoSEQ multiplex PCR; TCRdb's copy has only in-frame clones and leaves some out. The table has more than 350,000 clones, roughly an eighth seen once.

This receptor was taken from a woman aged 18-30 years in good health. The chain joins TRBV27 to TRBJ2-1, with 8 bases that match TRBD1. The source material was naive CD4+ T cells from blood. The CDR3 reads CASSLFPTGANYNEQFF. CDR3 bases: TGTGCCAGCAGTTTATTCCCGACAGGGGCTAACTACAATGAGCAGTTCTTC.